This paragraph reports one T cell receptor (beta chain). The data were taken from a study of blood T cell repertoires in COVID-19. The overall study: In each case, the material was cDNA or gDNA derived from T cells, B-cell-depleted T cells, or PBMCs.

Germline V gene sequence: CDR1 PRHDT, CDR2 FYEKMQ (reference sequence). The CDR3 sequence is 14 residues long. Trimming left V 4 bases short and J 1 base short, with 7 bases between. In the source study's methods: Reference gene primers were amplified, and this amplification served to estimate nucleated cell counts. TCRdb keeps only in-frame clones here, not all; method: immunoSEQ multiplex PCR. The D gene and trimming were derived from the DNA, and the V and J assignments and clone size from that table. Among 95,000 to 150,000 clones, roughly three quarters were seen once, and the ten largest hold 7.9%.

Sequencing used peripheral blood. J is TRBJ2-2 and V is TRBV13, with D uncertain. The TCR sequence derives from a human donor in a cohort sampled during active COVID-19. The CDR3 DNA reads TGTGCCAGCAGCTCTGGCGGGAACACCGGGGAGCTGTTTTTT. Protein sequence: CASSSGGNTGELFF.